The clone carrying this T cell receptor (beta chain) was counted many times. This entry comes from a study of low-dose radiotherapy and immunotherapy resistance in tumors. Background on the study: Those assigned to Cohort 2 were treated with 1 Gy per fraction every two weeks (13 Gy in total over 26 weeks). Cyclophosphamide was given intravenously at 200 mg/m2 every two weeks, and each dose came one day before radiation and immunotherapy.

TRAV- and TRBV-specific primers were used for first-strand cDNA, which covered alpha and beta chains. Amplification, which lasted 20 to 25 PCR cycles, used a constant-region primer and V-primer adapter to amplify TCRs. Each CDR3 protein is one row after TCRdb ran MiXCR on the reads. The sample contains around 90,000 distinct CDR3 sequences, about 20% of which appear only once. Indicated time point: before trial treatment. Donors were given nivolumab, ipilimumab, aspirin, low-dose cyclophosphamide and low-dose radiotherapy. Trimming took off 2 bases at V and 3 bases at J, with 4 bases between the two ends. This CDR3 contains 13 residues. The germline CDR1 and CDR2 sequences are KGHSH and LQKENI.

The input for sequencing was PBMCs, taken before treatment. The chain carries TRBV18 and TRBJ2-2; D unresolved. The TCR was taken from a male donor with prostate cancer. CDR3 sequence (DNA): TGTGCCAGCTCACCAAAGGACACCGGGGAGCTGTTTTTT. Its protein is CASSPKDTGELFF.